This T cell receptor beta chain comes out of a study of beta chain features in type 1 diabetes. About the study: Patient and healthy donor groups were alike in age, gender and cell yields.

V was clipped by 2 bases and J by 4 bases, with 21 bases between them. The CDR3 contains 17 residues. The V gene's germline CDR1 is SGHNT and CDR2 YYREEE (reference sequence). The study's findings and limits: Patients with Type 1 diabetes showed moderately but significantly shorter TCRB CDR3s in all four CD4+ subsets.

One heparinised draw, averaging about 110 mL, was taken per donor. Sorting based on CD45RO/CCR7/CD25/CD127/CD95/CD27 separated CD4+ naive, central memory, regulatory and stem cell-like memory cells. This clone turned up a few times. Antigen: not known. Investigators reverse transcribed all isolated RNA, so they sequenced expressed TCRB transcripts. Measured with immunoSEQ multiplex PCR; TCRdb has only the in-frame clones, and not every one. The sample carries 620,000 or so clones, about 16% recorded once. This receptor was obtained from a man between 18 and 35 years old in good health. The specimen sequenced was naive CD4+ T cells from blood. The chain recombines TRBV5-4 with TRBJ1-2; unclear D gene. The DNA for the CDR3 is TGTGCCAGCAGCTTAAAACTGCTGGGGAGCTACGGCTATGGCTACACCTTC. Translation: CASSLKLLGSYGYGYTF.